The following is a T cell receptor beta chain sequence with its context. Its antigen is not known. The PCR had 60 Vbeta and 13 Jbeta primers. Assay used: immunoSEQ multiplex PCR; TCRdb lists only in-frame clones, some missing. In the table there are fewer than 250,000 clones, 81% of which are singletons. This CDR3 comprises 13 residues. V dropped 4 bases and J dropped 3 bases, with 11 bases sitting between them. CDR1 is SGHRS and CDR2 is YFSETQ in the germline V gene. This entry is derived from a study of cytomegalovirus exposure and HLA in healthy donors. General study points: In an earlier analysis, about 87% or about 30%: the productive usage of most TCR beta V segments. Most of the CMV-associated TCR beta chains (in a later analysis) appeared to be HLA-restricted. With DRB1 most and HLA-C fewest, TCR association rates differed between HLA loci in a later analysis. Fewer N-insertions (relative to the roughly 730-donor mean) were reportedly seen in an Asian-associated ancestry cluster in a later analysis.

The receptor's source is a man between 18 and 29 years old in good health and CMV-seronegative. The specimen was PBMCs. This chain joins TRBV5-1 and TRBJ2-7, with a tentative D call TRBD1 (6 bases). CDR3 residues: CASSNTGNYEQYF. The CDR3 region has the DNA TGCGCCAGCAGCAACACAGGGAACTACGAGCAGTACTTC.